The clone carrying this T cell receptor (beta chain) was picked up many times. The antigen remains undetermined. The data were taken from a study of T-cell reconstitution after alpha-beta-depleted transplantation in children. This sample's TCRbeta library carried unique molecular identifier barcodes. TCRdb used MiXCR to reprocess the PCR reads, holding one entry per CDR3 protein. Of roughly 32,000 distinct CDR3 sequences listed, approximately 6.5% are singletons. V lost 5 bases to trimming and J lost 0 bases, with 9 bases between them. This CDR3 contains 14 residues. Germline values: CDR1 MGHDK, CDR2 SYGVNS. Findings and limits, study-wide: Several hundred rapidly expanded clones from non-depleted graft cells reportedly supplied alpha-beta T cells about two months post-transplant. The main origin of T-cell counts and diversity one year after transplant was newly produced T cells. Where some patients showed high TCRbeta diversity at day 60, it came from recipient T cells and thymic progenitors that had survived.

V usage is TRBV25-1 and J usage is TRBJ2-3; maybe TRBD1 (7 bases). The clonotype was recovered from a child under two years old who had a stem cell transplant for acute myeloid leukemia, so the T cells may come from the graft donor. Sequenced material: peripheral blood, taken 60 days after TCRalphabeta/CD19-depleted stem cell transplant. The CDR3 coding sequence is TGTGCCAGCAGTCCAGGGGGGAGCACAGATACGCAGTATTTT. Protein product: CASSPGGSTDTQYF.